These T cell receptor beta chains were read from a single sample in a study of a mutant IDH1 vaccine in newly diagnosed glioma. Antigen specificity for these receptors is unknown. Repertoires were generated with immunoSEQ multiplex PCR, while TCRdb's copy carries only in-frame clones and drops some. The data hold about 68,000 clones, with roughly 83% observed a single time. This specimen was PBMCs, taken from a glioma patient whose treatment included an IDH1 peptide vaccine. All receptors come from a man aged 18 to 30 with glioma. The CDR3 runs from the conserved cysteine through the conserved F or W. A D gene is named only where the DNA matches it firmly. Size tells how often a clone was seen (once, few, many) or the class of an expanded clone, and some rows leave it out.

>-|-|TRBV6-5|TRBJ1-2
TGTGCCAGCAGTTACTCGACGTCAGGGAGTTATGGCTACACCTTC
CASSYSTSGSYGYTF
>-|-|TRBV6-6|TRBJ1-1
TGTGCCAGCAGTTACCCGGACTCTTCTGAAGCTTTCTTT
CASSYPDSSEAFF
>few|-|TRBV5-1|TRBJ1-1
TGCGCCAGCAGCCTGGGGGTTTACAAGAACACTGAAGCTTTCTTT
CASSLGVYKNTEAFF
>-|TRBD1|TRBV6-4|TRBJ1-2
TGTGCCAGCAGGGTAACAGGGACAGCTAACTATGGCTACACCTTC
CASRVTGTANYGYTF
>-|-|TRBV27|TRBJ2-1
TGTGCCAGCAGTCTCGCCCGAATAGATCCATCGAGTAATGAGCAGTTCTTC
CASSLARIDPSSNEQFF
>-|TRBD1|TRBV10-3|TRBJ2-2
TGTGCCATCAGTGGGACAGGAGTCACCGGGGAGCTGTTTTTT
CAISGTGVTGELFF
>-|-|TRBV18|TRBJ1-2
TGTGCCAGCTCACCGGAGGACGGTAACTATGGCTACACCTTC
CASSPEDGNYGYTF
>-|-|TRBV6-5|TRBJ1-2
TGTGCCAGCAGTTACTCGAGTGGGGACTATGGCTACACCTTC
CASSYSSGDYGYTF
>-|TRBD1|TRBV9|TRBJ2-3
TGTGCCAGCAGCCGAACAGGGGGGAGGACAGATACGCAGTATTTT
CASSRTGGRTDTQYF
>-|-|TRBV7-9|TRBJ1-2
TGTGCCAGCAGCCTCCCCACTAACTATGGCTACACCTTC
CASSLPTNYGYTF
>-|-|TRBV10-3|TRBJ2-3
TGTGCCATCAGTGAAAGGACACACCCAGATACGCAGTATTTT
CAISERTHPDTQYF
>-|-|TRBV9|TRBJ1-1
TGTGCCAGCAGTCGGGACGCCGTGGGGAACACTGAAGCTTTCTTT
CASSRDAVGNTEAFF
>-|-|TRBV11-2|TRBJ1-1
TGTGCCAGCAGCCTCGGACAGCGGAACACTGAAGCTTTCTTT
CASSLGQRNTEAFF
>-|-|TRBV9|TRBJ2-3
TGTGCCAGCAGCTTCGTTAGGGGGGAGACAGATACGCAGTATTTT
CASSFVRGETDTQYF
>-|-|TRBV28|TRBJ2-3
TGTGCCAGCAGTTTATTAGATACGCAGTATTTT
CASSLLDTQYF
>-|TRBD1|TRBV18|TRBJ2-2
TGTGCCAGCTCACCATCCCGGACAGGGGCCTACACCGGGGAGCTGTTTTTT
CASSPSRTGAYTGELFF
>-|-|TRBV27|TRBJ1-1
TGTGCCAGCAGTTTATCGAGCTACACAGGGCAAACTGAAGCTTTCTTT
CASSLSSYTGQTEAFF
>-|TRBD2|TRBV9|TRBJ2-1
TGTGCCAGCAGCGTAGGGACTAGCGGGGGGCAGGACAATGAGCAGTTCTTC
CASSVGTSGGQDNEQFF